The next 5 T cell receptor beta chains were all read from a single sample in a study of shared clonotypes between healthy human individuals. Sequencing used immunoSEQ multiplex PCR; TCRdb keeps in-frame clones, though not all of them. Counted here are millions of clones, 90% to 95% occurring once; the ten biggest clones make up roughly 0.13%. Sequenced material: naive CD4+ T cells sorted from blood. Subset specified: CD45RA+ positively selected. The origin of the receptors is a man aged 18 to 30 in good health.

The chain uses TRBV4-1 and TRBJ2-3; either TRBD1 or TRBD2 may supply D (5 bases each). Germline CDR1 is MGHRA and CDR2 is YSYEKL. CDR3 length: 17 amino acids. V was trimmed by 1 base and J by 5 bases, leaving 19 bases between them. CDR3 sequence: CASSQVGRQLGGDTQYF. The CDR3 nucleotides read TGCGCCAGCAGCCAAGTGGGGCGACAGCTAGGAGGAGATACGCAGTATTTT.

The CDR3: CASSQEPQGKYEQYF. The CDR3 nucleotides are TGCGCCAGCAGCCAAGAACCACAGGGGAAATACGAGCAGTACTTC. V is TRBV4-1 and J is TRBJ2-7; 7 bases are a match to TRBD1. After removal of 0 bases from V and 4 bases from J, the junction contained 6 bases not matched to a gene. CDR1 is MGHRA and CDR2 is YSYEKL in the germline V gene. The CDR3 totals 15 residues.

V gene TRBV5-1 combines with J gene TRBJ2-3; 9 bases are shared with TRBD1. The germline V gene has CDR1 SGHRS and CDR2 YFSETQ. CDR3 length: 13 residues. V lost 8 bases to trimming and J lost 4 bases; unmatched junction nucleotides: 5. The chain's CDR3 is CASQRTGADTQYF. CDR3 nucleotide sequence: TGCGCCAGTCAAAGGACAGGGGCAGATACGCAGTATTTT.

CDR3 DNA: TGTGCCAGCAGCTTACGTGAGGGGTCCGGGGCCAACACTGAAGCTTTCTTT. Its translation: CASSLREGSGANTEAFF. The rearrangement joins TRBV7-2 to TRBJ1-1; D perhaps matches TRBD1 (5 bases). There are 17 residues in the CDR3. With 2 bases removed from V and 2 bases from J, the gap between germline ends came to 18 bases. Germline V gives CDR1 SGHTA, CDR2 FQGNSA.

The chain joins TRBV20-1 to TRBJ1-1; D gene ambiguous. Trimming shortened V by 5 bases and J by 4 bases, and 8 bases separated the two germline ends. This CDR3 region has 11 residues. Germline-derived CDR1 and CDR2 are DFQATT and SNEGSKA (reference sequence). This chain's CDR3 is CSALQTTEAFF. The CDR3 DNA follows: TGCAGTGCTCTACAGACCACTGAAGCTTTCTTT.